The following is a T cell receptor (beta chain) sequence with its context. These data belong to a study of blood T cells in healthy people across ages. The second PCR ran about 7 to 12 cycles with a sample-barcoded 5' primer and J-beta primers. A 12-random-nucleotide template-switch adaptor tagged each cDNA molecule. TCRdb recomputed calls from the 5' RACE reads with MiXCR, one row per CDR3 protein. The data hold 750,000 to 1,000,000 distinct CDR3 sequences, with about 29% observed a single time. Trimming shortened V by 3 bases and J by 2 bases, and 14 bases separated the two germline ends. Germline V lookup: CDR1 SGHVS, CDR2 FNYEAQ. The length of the CDR3 is 16 residues. These sequences were also reported in another study, on T cells of mothers and their children.

This rearrangement joins TRBV7-6 to TRBJ1-5; possible D gene TRBD1, 5 bases. The sequenced material came from blood. This clonotype was sampled from a woman in her forties in good health. DNA for the CDR3: TGTGCCAGCAGCTTGGGGGGGGGTTTTGGCAATCAGCCCCAGCATTTT. It codes for CASSLGGGFGNQPQHF.